Listed below are T cell receptor beta chains from one sample, sequenced in a study of T cells in Graves' hyperthyroidism and ophthalmopathy. Using its own MiXCR run on the multiplex PCR reads, TCRdb lists one record per CDR3 protein. The table has some 760,000 distinct CDR3 sequences, around 13% seen once. Sequences were obtained from blood. The origin of the receptors is a woman aged 18-35 years with Graves' hyperthyroidism. Both conserved end residues are part of each CDR3. The D gene is left open where the match is weak. Expanded clones get a size class; other rows say once, few or many, or leave the size out.

>TRBD1|TRBJ2-7|TRBV27|NA
CASSLLTGADKQYF
TGTGCCAGCAGTTTGCTGACAGGGGCGGACAAGCAGTACTTC
>NA|TRBJ1-6|TRBV7-2|NA
CASRRWKGNSPLHF
TGTGCCAGCAGACGCTGGAAGGGGAATTCACCCCTCCACTTT
>TRBD2|TRBJ2-3|TRBV19|NA
CASWNPGSGSADTQYF
TGTGCCAGTTGGAACCCCGGCAGCGGGAGTGCAGATACGCAGTATTTT
>NA|TRBJ2-5|TRBV7-3|many
CASSPGPRAGETQYF
TGTGCCAGCAGCCCGGGCCCACGGGCGGGAGAGACCCAGTACTTC
>NA|TRBJ2-1|TRBV24-1|NA
CATSDPDIEQFF
TGTGCCACCAGTGACCCGGACATTGAGCAGTTCTTC
>NA|TRBJ2-7|TRBV20-1|many
CSARGPGSYEQYF
TGCAGTGCTAGAGGCCCCGGCTCCTACGAGCAGTACTTC
>TRBD2|TRBJ2-1|TRBV9|few
CASSVVLAGVNEQFF
TGTGCCAGCAGCGTAGTCCTAGCGGGAGTCAATGAGCAGTTCTTC
>NA|TRBJ2-1|TRBV28|many
CASLSLYNEQFF
TGTGCCAGTCTGTCCCTCTACAATGAGCAGTTCTTC
>NA|TRBJ2-7|TRBV18|many
CASSPFLEDEQYF
TGTGCCAGCTCACCCTTTCTAGAAGACGAGCAGTACTTC
>NA|TRBJ1-5|TRBV6-2/TRBV6-3|many
CASSSVYQPQHF
TGTGCCAGCAGTTCGGTATATCAGCCCCAGCATTTT
>TRBD1|TRBJ2-5|TRBV7-9|many
CASGRDRLKETQYF
TGTGCCAGCGGTAGGGACAGGCTCAAAGAGACCCAGTACTTC
>NA|TRBJ2-1|TRBV4-2|few
CASSRGPNTYNEQFF
TGTGCCAGCAGCCGCGGGCCCAACACCTACAATGAGCAGTTCTTC
>NA|TRBJ1-2|TRBV7-9|NA
CASSLAVGDDGYTF
TGTGCCAGCAGCTTAGCAGTTGGAGATGATGGCTACACCTTC
>NA|TRBJ1-6|TRBV20-1|few
CSAPYAGSPHF
TGCAGTGCTCCCTATGCGGGCTCCCCCCACTTT
>TRBD2|TRBJ2-7|TRBV18|NA
CASSPRTSAKGEQYF
TGTGCCAGCTCACCCCGGACTAGCGCAAAGGGCGAGCAGTACTTC
>NA|TRBJ1-4|TRBV4-1|few
CASSQVGASRNGKLFF
TGCGCCAGCAGCCAAGTAGGAGCCTCCAGGAACGGTAAACTGTTTTTT
>NA|TRBJ2-2|TRBV24-1|NA
CATSDRYTGELFF
TGTGCCACCAGTGATCGTTACACCGGGGAGCTGTTTTTT
>TRBD2|TRBJ2-7|TRBV19|few
CASSPGEGPLYEQYF
TGTGCCAGTAGTCCGGGGGAGGGTCCCCTCTACGAGCAGTACTTC
>NA|TRBJ1-2|TRBV12-3/TRBV12-4|many
CASSLGYWGGGGYTF
TGTGCCAGCAGCCTCGGCTATTGGGGAGGGGGTGGCTACACCTTC
>NA|TRBJ1-1|TRBV13|NA
CASSLEYKRNTEAFF
TGTGCCAGCAGCTTAGAGTACAAACGGAACACTGAAGCTTTCTTT
>NA|TRBJ2-7|TRBV15|NA
CATSREQSYEQYF
TGTGCCACCAGCAGAGAACAATCCTACGAGCAGTACTTC
>NA|TRBJ2-4|TRBV4-1|NA
CASSQDSPGRTTKNIQYF
TGCGCCAGCAGCCAAGACAGCCCCGGACGGACGACCAAAAACATTCAGTACTTC
>NA|TRBJ2-7|TRBV19|few
CASSGTIYEQYF
TGTGCCAGTTCCGGGACAATTTACGAGCAGTACTTC
>TRBD2|TRBJ2-2|TRBV6-1|few
CASTREFNTGELFF
TGTGCCAGCACGCGGGAGTTTAACACCGGGGAGCTGTTTTTT
>TRBD2|TRBJ2-7|TRBV15|NA
CATSTGAGGISYEQYF
TGTGCCACCAGCACTGGGGCGGGAGGGATCTCCTACGAGCAGTACTTC
>TRBD2|TRBJ2-7|TRBV15|NA
CATSRRIAGEDEQYF
TGTGCCACCAGCAGACGAATAGCGGGAGAGGACGAGCAGTACTTC
>NA|TRBJ2-3|TRBV19|NA
CASALRGIGRTDTQYF
TGTGCCAGTGCGTTAAGGGGGATCGGACGCACAGATACGCAGTATTTT
>NA|TRBJ2-7|TRBV20-1|few
CSAEAPGLWDYEQYF
TGCAGTGCCGAAGCCCCCGGGCTATGGGACTACGAGCAGTACTTC
>NA|TRBJ1-4|TRBV29-1|few
CSVSGPRGEKLFF
TGCAGCGTATCGGGACCACGCGGTGAAAAACTGTTTTTT
>NA|TRBJ2-1|TRBV20-1|few
CSALRDNEQFF
TGCAGTGCCCTCCGGGACAATGAGCAGTTCTTC
>NA|TRBJ1-1|TRBV6-5|few
CASSYPGTVGWNTEAFF
TGTGCCAGCAGTTACCCCGGGACGGTGGGTTGGAACACTGAAGCTTTCTTT
>NA|TRBJ2-1|TRBV9|NA
CASSVVAGFSYNEQFF
TGTGCCAGCAGCGTAGTGGCGGGGTTCTCCTACAATGAGCAGTTCTTC
>NA|TRBJ2-1|TRBV2|few
CASMDRLVANGQFF
TGTGCCAGCATGGACCGACTAGTTGCCAATGGGCAGTTCTTC
>NA|TRBJ1-1|TRBV18|many
CASSPGQPNTEAFF
TGTGCCAGCTCACCCGGACAACCGAACACTGAAGCTTTCTTT
>TRBD1|TRBJ2-3|TRBV7-9|many
CASSPDRAPADTQYF
TGTGCCAGCAGCCCGGACAGGGCCCCCGCAGATACGCAGTATTTT
>NA|TRBJ2-2|TRBV19|NA
CASSIRGGGELFF
TGTGCCAGTAGTATAAGGGGCGGCGGGGAGCTGTTTTTT
>NA|TRBJ2-7|TRBV7-9|many
CASSLAPNYEQYF
TGTGCCAGCAGCTTAGCTCCCAACTACGAGCAGTACTTC
>NA|TRBJ2-5|TRBV5-6|many
CASSLDLQETQYF
TGTGCCAGCAGCTTGGACCTCCAAGAGACCCAGTACTTC
>NA|TRBJ1-1|TRBV18|many
CASSPMGLTVGTEAFF
TGTGCCAGCTCACCCATGGGCCTTACGGTGGGCACTGAAGCTTTCTTT
>NA|TRBJ1-1|TRBV5-1|many
CATSYGAGTEAFF
TGCGCCACCTCCTATGGGGCAGGGACTGAAGCTTTCTTT
>NA|TRBJ2-2|TRBV29-1|NA
CSVPTNTGELFF
TGCAGCGTTCCTACGAACACCGGGGAGCTGTTTTTT
>NA|TRBJ1-1|TRBV6-2/TRBV6-3|NA
CASTTAAGGLTEAFF
TGTGCCAGCACTACAGCGGCGGGGGGTCTCACTGAAGCTTTCTTT
>NA|TRBJ2-3|TRBV29-1|many
CSALTDTQYF
TGCAGCGCCCTCACAGATACGCAGTATTTT
>TRBD1|TRBJ1-1|TRBV15|NA
CATSRSGTGRMNTEAFF
TGTGCCACCAGCAGATCCGGGACAGGGAGAATGAACACTGAAGCTTTCTTT
>TRBD2|TRBJ2-2|TRBV4-3|NA
CASSQEGLAGGRTGELFF
TGCGCCAGCAGCCAAGAAGGACTAGCGGGAGGCAGGACCGGGGAGCTGTTTTTT
>NA|TRBJ1-6|TRBV30|NA
CAWSVDSVAHNSPLHF
TGTGCCTGGAGTGTTGATAGTGTTGCGCATAATTCACCCCTCCACTTT
>NA|TRBJ2-7|TRBV6-1|many
CASRVGHQWSEQYF
TGTGCCAGCAGGGTGGGTCATCAGTGGTCCGAGCAGTACTTC
>NA|TRBJ2-7|TRBV28|many
CATDLLARDEQYF
TGTGCCACCGACTTATTAGCCCGCGACGAGCAGTACTTC